What follows is one T cell receptor (beta chain) and its context. The data stem from a study of blood T cell repertoires in COVID-19. Study summary: The study drew acute and convalescent COVID-19 samples from the United States, Italy and Spain. The cDNA or gDNA used as material had been derived from T cells, B-cell-depleted T cells, or PBMCs.

Trimming shortened V by 4 bases and J by 2 bases, and 9 bases separated the two germline ends. Germline CDR1 SGHDT, CDR2 YYEEEE. The CDR3 contains 13 residues. Seattle patient enrollment occurred during active infection, with longitudinal follow-up thereafter. Original processing notes: The authors estimated nucleated cell counts from reference gene primer amplification. TCRdb's table, derived via immunoSEQ multiplex PCR, lists solely in-frame clones and lacks some. V, J and clone size are those of that table, while D and trimming were read from the DNA. The repertoire holds tens of thousands of clones, 65% to 90% seen once, with around 9.6% in the top ten.

The rearrangement uses TRBV5-6 and TRBJ1-1, with no clear D. The sequence was obtained from a man aged 45-60 years with COVID-19, enrolled during active disease. Sequenced input: peripheral blood. Here the CDR3 reads CASSLDTNTEAFF. CDR3 DNA: TGTGCCAGCAGCCTCGACACAAACACTGAAGCTTTCTTT.